These 30 T cell receptor beta chains share one sample of origin, sequenced in a study of T cells after posttransplantation cyclophosphamide. The protocol was immunoSEQ multiplex PCR, while the TCRdb copy is restricted to in-frame clones and leaves out a portion. The sample consists of 15,000 or so clones, about 90% of them appearing once. A marrow graft followed busulfan-fludarabine conditioning, with cyclophosphamide on days +3 and +4. Sequencing used CD4+ T cells sorted from blood, obtained after allogeneic stem cell transplant with posttransplant cyclophosphamide. The receptor source for this set is a male patient between 60 and 69 years old who received an allogeneic stem cell transplant from a related donor and was CMV-positive. Some T cells may be graft donor cells.

The V gene is TRBV9, the J gene TRBJ2-3, with TRBD2 matching over 8 bases. The CDR3 totals 16 residues. V was pared by 7 bases and J by 1 base, with 11 bases of the junction left unmatched. Germline V gene lookup returns CDR1 SGDLS and CDR2 YYNGEE. The CDR3 region is CASSSRGSGGTDTQYF. CDR3 nucleotides: TGTGCCAGCTCCTCCCGGGGTAGCGGGGGCACAGATACGCAGTATTTT.

The chain carries TRBV10-3 and TRBJ2-5; 8 bases agree with TRBD2. This CDR3 contains 14 residues. The junction had 6 bases not matched to a gene; V was cut back by 5 bases and J by 4 bases. Germline V CDR1 and CDR2: ENHRY, SYGVKD. CDR3 coding DNA: TGTGCCATCAGTCAGACTAGCGAAGGAGAGACCCAGTACTTC. This encodes CAISQTSEGETQYF.

This clone was counted only a few times. This chain connects TRBV7-2 to TRBJ2-3, with TRBD2 as a possible D gene (7 bases). The CDR3 is 16 amino acids. Germline loops: CDR1 SGHTA, CDR2 FQGNSA. The V gene lost 1 base and the J gene lost 4 bases, with 15 bases spanning the gap. CDR3: CASSLVGGGVADTQYF. Written as DNA, the CDR3 is TGTGCCAGCAGCTTAGTAGGGGGGGGCGTGGCAGATACGCAGTATTTT.

The chain is built from TRBV19 and TRBJ1-2, with 7 nucleotides matching TRBD1. CDR1 is LNHDA and CDR2 is SQIVND in the germline V gene (reference sequence). The trim removed 4 bases at V and 4 bases at J, leaving 3 bases unmatched. CDR3 size: 13 residues. The CDR3 is CASSNQGGYGYTF. The CDR3 region has the DNA TGTGCCAGTAGTAACCAGGGGGGCTATGGCTACACCTTC.

The J gene is TRBJ2-5, the V gene TRBV11-1, with 7 bases fitting TRBD2. The end of the DNA fits TRBJ2-7 better, so the J call may be wrong. There are 14 residues in the CDR3. The germline gives CDR1 SGHAT, CDR2 FQDESV (reference sequence). The CDR3 region is CASSRGGSAYEQYF. For the CDR3, the DNA is TGTGCCAGCAGCCGCGGGGGATCGGCCTACGAGCAGTACTTC.

V gene TRBV28 combines with J gene TRBJ1-1, with D perhaps TRBD1 (5 bases). V shed 3 bases and J shed 4 bases, with 15 bases lying between them. The CDR3 has 15 amino acids. The germline V gene has CDR1 MDHEN and CDR2 SYDVKM. In DNA form, the CDR3 reads TGTGCCAGCAGTTTCTTTTTAGGGGTCGGCACTGAAGCTTTCTTT. It translates to CASSFFLGVGTEAFF.

V usage is TRBV5-1 and J usage is TRBJ2-6; D gene unclear. The V end lost 0 bases, the J end lost 0 bases, and 4 bases lay between the germline ends. Germline CDR1 SGHRS, CDR2 YFSETQ. The CDR3 consists of 15 residues. The CDR3 coding sequence is TGCGCCAGCAGCTTGGGCGTCTCTGGGGCCAACGTCCTGACTTTC. Encoded protein: CASSLGVSGANVLTF.

The chain is built from TRBV9 and TRBJ2-3, with no clear D. Per the germline V gene, CDR1 is SGDLS and CDR2 is YYNGEE. V was pared by 9 bases and J by 2 bases, with 7 bases between. The CDR3 runs 11 residues. CDR3 residues: CATGDTDTQYF. The CDR3 DNA follows: TGTGCCACCGGTGACACAGATACGCAGTATTTT. The full variable domain, with the rest looked up from reference TRBV9 and TRBJ2-3, is DSGVTQTPKHLITATGQRVTLRCSPRSGDLSVYWYQQSLDQGLQFLIQYYNGEERAKGNILERFSAQQFPDLHSELNLSSLELGDSALYFCATGDTDTQYFGPGTRLTVL.

This chain uses TRBV9 with TRBJ1-3, with D maybe TRBD1 (5 bases). Germline loops: CDR1 SGDLS, CDR2 YYNGEE. The CDR3 is 15 amino acids. V lost 3 bases, J lost 3 bases, and 13 bases lay in between. CDR3 sequence: CASSAAGSIGNTIYF. The CDR3 region has the DNA TGTGCCAGCAGCGCCGCAGGGTCAATTGGAAACACCATATATTTT.

The chain joins TRBV2 to TRBJ2-1; D perhaps matches TRBD1 (6 bases). From germline, CDR1 is SNHLY and CDR2 FYNNEI. This CDR3 has 13 amino acids. The ends were cut back, 7 bases at V and 4 bases at J, with 11 bases in the middle. The CDR3 loop is CASTPTGYNEQFF. The DNA of the CDR3 is TGTGCCAGCACCCCTACAGGGTACAATGAGCAGTTCTTC. Variable domain in full (rest from reference TRBV2 and TRBJ2-1): EPEVTQTPSHQVTQMGQEVILRCVPISNHLYFYWYRQILGQKVEFLVSFYNNEISEKSEIFDDQFSVERPDGSNFTLKIRSTKLEDSAMYFCASTPTGYNEQFFGPGTRLTVL.

The DNA of the CDR3 is TGTGCCAGCAGTGGACTAGCGGGGGGGCAAGAGACCCAGTACTTC. It is translated as CASSGLAGGQETQYF. The rearrangement joins TRBV6-1 to TRBJ2-5; TRBD2 matches at 14 bases. Germline CDR1 reads MNHNS; CDR2 reads SASEGT. V dropped 4 bases and J dropped 2; count of bases not matched to a gene: 0. This CDR3 spans 15 amino acids.

This chain uses TRBV7-2 with TRBJ2-7, with a tentative D call TRBD2 (5 bases). V was cut by 5 bases and J by 6 bases, with 14 bases left in between. Looked up from germline, CDR1 is SGHTA and CDR2 is FQGNSA. The CDR3 runs 13 residues. CDR3 sequence reads: CASSLLSSSEQYF. As DNA, the CDR3 is TGTGCCAGCAGCCTCTTGTCTAGCTCCGAGCAGTACTTC.

The chain links TRBV18 to TRBJ2-7; 8 bases match TRBD2. The CDR3 loop spans 15 amino acids. Germline V gives CDR1 KGHSH, CDR2 LQKENI. The V and J ends lost 1 base and 9 bases, in that order; junction bases with no gene match: 11. The CDR3 loop is CASSPLAGTRGVQYF. As DNA, the CDR3 is TGTGCCAGCTCACCACTGGCCGGGACTAGAGGGGTGCAGTACTTC.

The chain employs TRBV18 and TRBJ2-7; 7 bases fit TRBD1. The CDR3 extends over 14 amino acids. V lost 3 bases and J lost 0; bases outside the gene matches: 2. The germline gives CDR1 KGHSH, CDR2 LQKENI. The DNA of the CDR3 is TGTGCCAGCTCACCCGGGACAGACTCCTACGAGCAGTACTTC. Translated: CASSPGTDSYEQYF.

The CDR3 DNA follows: TGCAGCGTTGAAGGCGGCCAGCCTAATGAAAAACTGTTTTTT. Residues: CSVEGGQPNEKLFF. The chain has TRBV29-1 and TRBJ1-4, with no clear D. V lost 1 base to trimming and J lost 3 bases, with 9 bases between them. Per the germline V gene, CDR1 is SQVTM and CDR2 is ANQGSEA. There are 14 residues in the CDR3.

V gene TRBV19 combines with J gene TRBJ2-1; no definite D call. The ends were cut back, 1 base at V and 0 bases at J, with 7 bases in the middle. The CDR3 has 15 residues. The germline gives CDR1 LNHDA, CDR2 SQIVND (reference sequence). CDR3 bases: TGTGCCAGTAGTATAGGTGGGCTCTCCTACAATGAGCAGTTCTTC. This sequence encodes CASSIGGLSYNEQFF.

The rearrangement links TRBV30 to TRBJ1-4; a possible D gene is TRBD1 (6 bases). Looked up from germline, CDR1 is GTSNPN and CDR2 is SVGIG (reference sequence). Trimming pared 1 base from V and 6 bases from J, leaving 12 bases between. The CDR3 spans 14 residues. The CDR3 loop is CAWSEGGADEKLFF. For the CDR3, the DNA is TGTGCCTGGAGTGAGGGGGGGGCGGATGAAAAACTGTTTTTT.

This clone was seen more than once but under ten times. The V gene is TRBV6-6, the J gene TRBJ1-6; 9 positions match TRBD1. Germline V CDR1 and CDR2: MNHNY, SVGAGI (reference sequence). Germline trimming cut 5 bases from V and 10 bases from J; bases unmatched to any gene: 9. This CDR3 spans 15 amino acids. DNA of the CDR3: TGTGCCAGCAGTCCGCGGACAGGGGATCAATCACCCCTCCACTTT. As protein: CASSPRTGDQSPLHF.

The chain joins TRBV2 to TRBJ1-2; D possibly corresponds to TRBD1 (6 bases). The germline V gene has CDR1 SNHLY and CDR2 FYNNEI. Deletions cut 6 bases from V and 7 bases from J, with 18 bases between. The CDR3 length is 14 residues. CDR3 loop: CASSYQPTGGGYTF. In DNA, the CDR3 is TGTGCCAGCAGCTACCAGCCGACAGGAGGTGGCTACACCTTC.

This CDR3 is CASSFHRLAGGSYNEQFF. CDR3 sequence (DNA): TGTGCCAGCAGCTTCCACCGACTAGCGGGGGGTTCCTACAATGAGCAGTTCTTC. This sequence joins TRBV9 and TRBJ2-1; TRBD2 agrees at 13 bases. Trimming at V came to 4 bases and at J to 1 base, leaving 8 bases not matched to a gene. Germline V gene sequence: CDR1 SGDLS, CDR2 YYNGEE. This CDR3 is built from 18 residues.

This clone was detected once. The chain links TRBV7-2 to TRBJ1-2; the match to TRBD1 covers 9 bases. Trimming cost V 6 bases and J 7 bases; bases outside gene matches: 9. This CDR3 comprises 14 residues. In germline, CDR1 is SGHTA, CDR2 FQGNSA. CDR3 DNA: TGTGCCAGCAGACCTAGGGACAGGGAGCTTGGCTACACCTTC. Translation gives CASRPRDRELGYTF.

The rearrangement uses TRBV19 and TRBJ1-2; tentative D call: TRBD1 (6 bases). Trimming shortened V by 5 bases and J by 5 bases, and 9 bases separated the two germline ends. Germline assignment: CDR1 LNHDA and CDR2 SQIVND (reference sequence). This CDR3 contains 12 residues. The CDR3, as DNA: TGTGCCAGTAGTCCCAGGGGTTATGGCTACACCTTC. The encoded protein is CASSPRGYGYTF.

V gene TRBV9 combines with J gene TRBJ2-1, with D possibly matching TRBD2 (6 bases). This CDR3 comprises 17 residues. The V and J ends lost 3 bases and 0 bases respectively, with 16 bases between them. CDR1 SGDLS and CDR2 YYNGEE come from the germline V gene. The CDR3 DNA reads as TGTGCCAGCAGCGCTCTGCGGGGCGCGAGCTCCTACAATGAGCAGTTCTTC. Its translation: CASSALRGASSYNEQFF.

The genes are TRBV6-5 and TRBJ1-1; TRBD1 matches at 7 bases. There are 13 residues in the CDR3. V gave up 6 bases and J gave up 8 bases; unmatched junction bases: 9. The germline V gene encodes CDR1 MNHEY and CDR2 SVGAGI. CDR3: CASSRTGEREAFF. In DNA form, the CDR3 reads TGTGCCAGCAGCAGAACAGGGGAGAGGGAAGCTTTCTTT.

This clone was detected a few times. V gene TRBV6-5 combines with J gene TRBJ1-6, with a weak D call TRBD1 (5 bases). Per germline, CDR1 MNHEY and CDR2 SVGAGI. Trimming left V 4 bases short and J 7 bases short, with 11 bases between. This CDR3 contains 14 residues. The CDR3 DNA is TGTGCCAGCAGTTCCCCAGGGCTGAATTCACCCCTCCACTTT. The encoded protein is CASSSPGLNSPLHF.

V and J are TRBV5-1 and TRBJ2-3; a weak D match, TRBD2 (6 bases). This CDR3 has 13 residues. CDR1 SGHRS and CDR2 YFSETQ come from the germline V gene. V was cut by 6 bases and J by 4 bases, with 12 bases left in between. CDR3 sequence (DNA): TGCGCCAGCACCCCTGGGGAGGCAGATACGCAGTATTTT. It encodes CASTPGEADTQYF.

J is TRBJ1-3 and V is TRBV28, with 8 bases identical to TRBD1. J gave up 6 bases and V 7 bases, and 11 bases lay outside the gene matches. The germline gives CDR1 MDHEN, CDR2 SYDVKM. There are 15 residues in the CDR3. The CDR3 here is CASTTEGQGVNTIYF. The CDR3 bases are TGTGCCAGCACCACCGAAGGACAGGGCGTAAACACCATATATTTT.

This rearrangement joins TRBV2 to TRBJ2-4; D possibly corresponds to TRBD2 (5 bases). Germline V gives CDR1 SNHLY, CDR2 FYNNEI. The CDR3 totals 14 residues. Trimming took off 7 bases at V and 1 base at J, with 11 bases between the two ends. The CDR3 region has the DNA TGTGCCAGCACTTCTACGGGGGCCAAAAACATTCAGTACTTC. Its translation is CASTSTGAKNIQYF.

The J gene is TRBJ1-5, the V gene TRBV4-3, with 9 bases fitting TRBD1. Germline V gene sequence: CDR1 LGHNA, CDR2 YSLEER. This CDR3 comprises 15 residues. The junction had 4 bases not matched to a gene; V was cut back by 4 bases and J by 3 bases. In DNA, the CDR3 is TGCGCCAGCAGCCTTTGGACAGGGGACAATCAGCCCCAGCATTTT. Amino acid sequence: CASSLWTGDNQPQHF.

J is TRBJ2-5 and V is TRBV15, with 10 bases identical to TRBD2. The V gene end was trimmed by 0 bases and the J gene end by 7 bases; junction bases not matched to a gene: 8. The CDR3 is 16 amino acids. Germline values: CDR1 LNHNV, CDR2 YYDKDF (reference sequence). The CDR3 region has the DNA TGTGCCACCAGCAGAGATGGATCAGCGGGGGGGCCGACCCAGTACTTC. Amino acids: CATSRDGSAGGPTQYF.